Shown below are 32 T cell receptor beta chains from a single sample sequenced in a study of T cell changes during pregnancy in multiple sclerosis. Some clones are missing from TCRdb's copy, which holds only in-frame ones; the method was immunoSEQ multiplex PCR. The sample lists some 120,000 clones; 90% to 95% were seen once. The source material was peripheral blood, sampled in the third trimester of pregnancy. Receptors were obtained from a female donor with multiple sclerosis, enrolled in a pregnancy study.

This CDR3 reads CASRSGGAGELFF. In DNA form, the CDR3 reads TGTGCCAGCAGAAGCGGGGGAGCCGGGGAGCTGTTTTTT. This rearrangement joins TRBV7-7 to TRBJ2-2, with 8 bases identical to TRBD2. The J segment lost 6 bases and the V segment lost 6 bases, leaving 3 bases of the junction unmatched. Germline V gene sequence: CDR1 SSHAT, CDR2 FNYEAQ (reference sequence). This CDR3 has 13 residues.

The CDR3: CASSLGRDYEQYF. CDR3 in DNA: TGCGCCAGCAGCTTGGGGCGGGATTACGAGCAGTACTTC. J is TRBJ2-7 and V is TRBV5-1, with a weak D call TRBD2 (6 bases). The CDR3 runs to 13 residues. V was pared by 0 bases and J by 4 bases, with 8 bases between. Germline CDR1 is SGHRS and CDR2 is YFSETQ.

The chain employs TRBV5-4 and TRBJ2-4; 7 nucleotides align to TRBD2. The CDR3 extends over 18 amino acids. The junction had 10 bases not matched to a gene; V was cut back by 0 bases and J by 1 base. Germline CDR1 and CDR2: SGHNT and YYREEE (reference sequence). For the CDR3, the DNA is TGTGCCAGCAGCTTGGCCGCCGCGGGAGTATCGGCCAAAAACATTCAGTACTTC. This encodes CASSLAAAGVSAKNIQYF.

This chain links TRBV10-1 with TRBJ1-3; D unclear. V was trimmed by 3 bases and J by 8 bases, leaving 5 bases between them. CDR3 length equals 11 residues. Germline-derived CDR1 and CDR2 are WNHNN and SYGVQD (reference sequence). CDR3 bases: TGCGCCAGCAGTGATCGGGACACCATATATTTT. Residues: CASSDRDTIYF.

The genes are TRBV6-5 and TRBJ1-1, with D possibly TRBD1 on 6 matching bases. The V end was cut by 8 bases, the J end by 4 bases, with 14 bases between. Germline V lookup: CDR1 MNHEY, CDR2 SVGAGI. This CDR3 is 13 amino acids long. The CDR3 DNA sequence: TGTGCCAGCCTAGGGGGGGCGGGCACTGAAGCTTTCTTT. This codes for CASLGGAGTEAFF.

V usage is TRBV7-2 and J usage is TRBJ2-1; no definite D call. From germline, CDR1 is SGHTA and CDR2 FQGNSA. This CDR3 has 14 residues. V was clipped by 3 bases and J by 2 bases, with 8 bases between them. The CDR3 reads CASSFEQPYNEQFF. CDR3 coding DNA: TGTGCCAGCAGCTTCGAACAGCCCTACAATGAGCAGTTCTTC.

The V and J genes are TRBV29-1 and TRBJ1-1, with 7 positions matching TRBD1. Germline assignment: CDR1 SQVTM and CDR2 ANQGSEA. The CDR3 length is 12 residues. J lost 4 bases, V lost 6 bases, and 5 bases had no gene match. The CDR3 reads CSVVQGITEAFF. CDR3 nucleotide sequence: TGCAGCGTAGTACAGGGGATCACTGAAGCTTTCTTT.

This rearrangement joins TRBV5-1 to TRBJ2-2; TRBD2 matches at 10 bases. CDR1 and CDR2 from the germline V gene are SGHRS and YFSETQ. The CDR3 consists of 16 residues. The V segment lost 0 bases and the J segment 4 bases; nucleotides outside the gene matches: 3. The CDR3 here is CASSLEAGGVTGELFF. The CDR3 bases are TGCGCCAGCAGCTTGGAAGCGGGAGGGGTCACCGGGGAGCTGTTTTTT.

The chain has TRBV18 and TRBJ1-2; D is ambiguous. CDR1 is KGHSH, CDR2 LQKENI, per germline. Between the trimmed V and J ends, which lost 3 bases and 3 bases, there was a span of 8 bases. This CDR3 comprises 13 residues. The CDR3 DNA reads TGTGCCAGCTCACCGCTGAGCCACTATGGCTACACCTTC. It encodes CASSPLSHYGYTF.

This chain uses TRBV21-1 with TRBJ2-1; whether TRBD2, the table's D call, matches the DNA was not checked. TRBV21-1 is marked as a pseudogene. The CDR3 has 17 amino acids. CDR3 nucleotides: TGTGCCAGCAGCAAAGAGTTAGGGGGGGCCTCCTACAATGAGCAGTTCTTC. This codes for CASSKELGGASYNEQFF.

The gene calls are TRBV18 and TRBJ1-2; 8 nucleotides agree with TRBD1. The CDR3 has 17 amino acids. With 5 bases clipped from V and 4 bases from J, the junction kept 15 bases outside the gene matches. Germline CDR1 KGHSH, CDR2 LQKENI. The CDR3 nucleotides are TGTGCCAGCTCAACACGGGACAGGATCGATCGGAGCTATGGCTACACCTTC. This translates into CASSTRDRIDRSYGYTF.

The CDR3 DNA is TGTGCCAGCAGCTGGGGCCCCGGGACAGCGTACCAAGAGACCCAGTACTTC. Its translation: CASSWGPGTAYQETQYF. This sequence joins TRBV5-6 and TRBJ2-5; 7 nucleotides line up with TRBD1. Germline V CDR1 and CDR2: SGHDT, YYEEEE. The CDR3 is made up of 17 amino acids. Losses at the gene ends were 3 bases for V and 0 bases for J; bases not matched to a gene: 11.

The chain is built from TRBV5-5 and TRBJ2-2; 8 bases map to TRBD1. Looked up from germline, CDR1 is SGHKS and CDR2 is YYEKEE (reference sequence). J gave up 0 bases and V 2 bases, and 6 bases lay outside the gene matches. The CDR3 spans 17 residues. As DNA, the CDR3 is TGTGCCAGCAGCTTTAGGACAGGGTTCGCGAACACCGGGGAGCTGTTTTTT. It codes for CASSFRTGFANTGELFF.

The table lists this clone with a count of one. J is TRBJ2-3 and V is TRBV2; D is possibly TRBD1 (5 bases). Germline CDR1 is SNHLY and CDR2 is FYNNEI. The CDR3 is 14 residues long. Trimming pared 2 bases from V and 4 bases from J, leaving 10 bases between. Here the CDR3 DNA reads TGTGCCAGCAGTGAACAGGGCGAGCCAGATACGCAGTATTTT. Translated: CASSEQGEPDTQYF.

The CDR3 DNA reads as TGTGCCAGCAACCTTAGCGGGAGCGACTACGAGCAGTACTTC. Encoded protein: CASNLSGSDYEQYF. This rearrangement joins TRBV28 to TRBJ2-7, with 9 bases identical to TRBD2. This CDR3 comprises 14 residues. Trimming cost V 7 bases and J 3 bases; bases outside gene matches: 7. Germline CDR1 is MDHEN and CDR2 is SYDVKM. Filled out from reference TRBV28 and TRBJ2-7, the complete variable domain reads DVKVTQSSRYLVKRTGEKVFLECVQDMDHENMFWYRQDPGLGLRLIYFSYDVKMKEKGDIPEGYSVSREKKERFSLILESASTNQTSMYLCASNLSGSDYEQYFGPGTRLTVT.

The rearrangement joins TRBV7-2 to TRBJ2-6; no reliable D call. V was pared by 1 base and J by 1 base, with 11 bases between. Per the germline V gene, CDR1 is SGHTA and CDR2 is FQGNSA. This CDR3 comprises 17 residues. CDR3 nucleotide sequence: TGTGCCAGCAGCTTAGACATCGTTCCGTCTGGGGCCAACGTCCTGACTTTC. Its translation is CASSLDIVPSGANVLTF.

V is TRBV6-5 and J is TRBJ1-4, with a tentative D call TRBD1 (5 bases). V gave up 5 bases and J gave up 4 bases, with 11 bases separating them. The germline gives CDR1 MNHEY, CDR2 SVGAGI. CDR3 length: 14 amino acids. The CDR3 sequence: CASSEQGVNEKLFF. For the CDR3, the DNA is TGTGCCAGCAGTGAGCAAGGGGTTAATGAAAAACTGTTTTTT.

This clone was counted once. The rearrangement joins TRBV7-6 to TRBJ2-2, with 7 bases aligning to TRBD2. The CDR3 loop spans 16 amino acids. Trimming at V came to 3 bases and at J to 0 bases, leaving 4 bases not matched to a gene. The V gene's germline CDR1 is SGHVS and CDR2 FNYEAQ. CDR3 loop: CASSFRLAPNTGELFF. DNA of the CDR3: TGTGCCAGCAGCTTTAGACTAGCCCCGAACACCGGGGAGCTGTTTTTT. Filled out from reference TRBV7-6 and TRBJ2-2, the complete variable domain reads GAGVSQSPRYKVTKRGQDVALRCDPISGHVSLYWYRQALGQGPEFLTYFNYEAQQDKSGLPNDRFSAERPEGSISTLTIQRTEQRDSAMYRCASSFRLAPNTGELFFGEGSRLTVL.

The V and J genes are TRBV28 and TRBJ2-3, with 14 bases matching TRBD2. The ends lost 0 bases at V and 3 bases at J; junction bases unmatched: 11. Per the germline V gene, CDR1 is MDHEN and CDR2 is SYDVKM. This CDR3 comprises 20 residues. The CDR3 DNA follows: TGTGCCAGCAGTTTATGGGCCGGACTAGCGGGAGGTGGACGGACAGATACGCAGTATTTT. Amino acid sequence: CASSLWAGLAGGGRTDTQYF.

The rearrangement links TRBV7-9 to TRBJ2-5; 12 bases are shared with TRBD1. The CDR3 totals 15 residues. V lost 5 bases and J lost 4; bases outside the gene matches: 5. Germline CDR1 SEHNR, CDR2 FQNEAQ (reference sequence). The CDR3, as DNA: TGTGCCAGCAGCCCCGGGACAGGGGGCTCAGAGACCCAGTACTTC. As protein: CASSPGTGGSETQYF. Looking up the rest from reference TRBV7-9 and TRBJ2-5 gives the full variable domain: DTGVSQNPRHKITKRGQNVTFRCDPISEHNRLYWYRQTLGQGPEFLTYFQNEAQLEKSRLLSDRFSAERPKGSFSTLEIQRTEQGDSAMYLCASSPGTGGSETQYFGPGTRLLVL.

The genes are TRBV2 and TRBJ2-1, with D possibly TRBD1 on 6 matching bases. This CDR3 spans 15 amino acids. V was trimmed by 2 bases and J by 3 bases, leaving 11 bases between them. Germline CDR1 and CDR2: SNHLY and FYNNEI. CDR3 sequence (DNA): TGTGCCAGCAGTGAACAGGGGTTGGGCTACAATGAGCAGTTCTTC. As protein: CASSEQGLGYNEQFF.

This rearrangement joins TRBV5-1 to TRBJ2-1; no clear D gene. Per germline, CDR1 SGHRS and CDR2 YFSETQ. V was cut by 4 bases and J by 2 bases, with 10 bases left in between. This CDR3 is built from 14 residues. The CDR3 spells CASSPTSAYNEQFF. The CDR3 bases are TGCGCCAGCAGCCCCACGTCGGCCTACAATGAGCAGTTCTTC.

This chain uses TRBV5-6 with TRBJ1-2, with TRBD1 matching over 8 bases. J lost 6 bases, V lost 2 bases, and 6 bases had no gene match. The CDR3 runs 14 residues. Germline V lookup: CDR1 SGHDT, CDR2 YYEEEE. The CDR3 DNA reads as TGTGCCAGCAGCTTTCTGGACAGGGAAAATGGCTACACCTTC. Its translation is CASSFLDRENGYTF.

V gene TRBV28 combines with J gene TRBJ1-5; 7 bases align to TRBD1. J lost 4 bases, V lost 6 bases, and 15 bases had no gene match. From germline, CDR1 is MDHEN and CDR2 SYDVKM. The CDR3 runs 17 residues. The CDR3 DNA reads TGTGCCAGCAGAGTGAGTGGGGGCAGGGGGACTAATCAGCCCCAGCATTTT. As protein: CASRVSGGRGTNQPQHF.

This clone was recorded once. The rearrangement uses TRBV29-1 and TRBJ2-7; 7 nucleotides agree with TRBD2. Looked up from germline, CDR1 is SQVTM and CDR2 is ANQGSEA. J was trimmed by 2 bases and V by 2 bases; bases with no gene match: 6. The length of the CDR3 is 14 residues. The CDR3 here is CSVERGDGTYEQYF. CDR3 DNA: TGCAGCGTTGAACGGGGGGACGGTACCTACGAGCAGTACTTC.

This rearrangement joins TRBV30 to TRBJ1-2; a weak D match, TRBD1 (5 bases). Trimming took off 3 bases at V and 2 bases at J, with 7 bases between the two ends. The CDR3 length is 12 residues. Germline V CDR1 and CDR2: GTSNPN, SVGIG (reference sequence). The CDR3 bases are TGTGCCTGGAGGACAGTAAACTATGGCTACACCTTC. It specifies CAWRTVNYGYTF.

The chain is built from TRBV5-4 and TRBJ1-5; the D gene is possibly TRBD1 (5 bases). CDR3 length: 13 residues. CDR1 is SGHNT and CDR2 is YYREEE in the germline V gene (reference sequence). Trimming left V 2 bases short and J 8 bases short, with 11 bases between. The CDR3 here is CASSFSGREPQHF. The DNA of the CDR3 is TGTGCCAGCAGCTTTTCAGGGAGGGAGCCCCAGCATTTT.

V and J are TRBV30 and TRBJ2-1; 7 positions match TRBD2. The trim removed 4 bases at V and 6 bases at J, leaving 6 bases unmatched. This CDR3 is 13 amino acids long. Germline assignment: CDR1 GTSNPN and CDR2 SVGIG (reference sequence). The CDR3: CAWKERGINEQFF. The CDR3 DNA is TGTGCCTGGAAGGAGCGGGGAATCAATGAGCAGTTCTTC.

The chain recombines TRBV5-4 with TRBJ1-1; tentative D call: TRBD1 (5 bases). Trimming shortened V by 4 bases and J by 0 bases, and 10 bases separated the two germline ends. Germline V lookup: CDR1 SGHNT, CDR2 YYREEE (reference sequence). The CDR3 length is 14 residues. CDR3 bases: TGTGCCAGCAGCGCGGGACCGTTGAACACTGAAGCTTTCTTT. It yields the protein CASSAGPLNTEAFF.

The chain links TRBV4-1 to TRBJ2-1, with 10 positions matching TRBD1. This CDR3 has 17 amino acids. From germline, CDR1 is MGHRA and CDR2 YSYEKL. Trimming took 4 bases from V and 8 from J; bases not matched to a gene: 14. In DNA form, the CDR3 reads TGCGCCAGCAGCCGGGGACAGGGGACTCGTCGAGAGGATGAGCAGTTCTTC. As protein: CASSRGQGTRREDEQFF.

V gene TRBV21-1 combines with J gene TRBJ2-1; the D call of TRBD1 is as the table states it, not checked on the DNA. TRBV21-1 has pseudogene status. There are 17 residues in the CDR3. The CDR3 spells CASSNGSRDRLNNEQFF. CDR3 in DNA: TGTGCCAGCAGCAATGGGAGCCGGGACAGGCTAAACAATGAGCAGTTCTTC.

This chain connects TRBV11-2 to TRBJ2-2; 10 bases agree with TRBD1. Germline V gene lookup returns CDR1 SGHAT and CDR2 FQNNGV. CDR3 length equals 16 residues. J gave up 6 bases and V 1 base, and 5 bases lay outside the gene matches. The CDR3 protein is CASSLVDRGRSGELFF. The CDR3 DNA reads as TGTGCCAGCAGCTTAGTAGACAGGGGGCGTTCCGGGGAGCTGTTTTTT.